A single sample is the source of the 30 T cell receptor beta chains below, sequenced in a study of a mutant IDH1 vaccine in newly diagnosed glioma. Measured with immunoSEQ multiplex PCR; TCRdb has only the in-frame clones, and not every one. The sample records approximately 33,000 clones, 75% being singletons. Time point denoted: week 47, end of study. The content of each vaccine dose was 300 ug of mutant IDH1 20-mer peptide, and topical imiquimod accompanied it. Antigens of these TCRs are unknown. The sample in question was PBMCs, obtained from a glioma patient whose treatment included an IDH1 peptide vaccine. Receptors were obtained from a middle-aged man with glioma.

The sample holds one count of this clone. This rearrangement joins TRBV11-2 to TRBJ1-2; D unresolved. The CDR3 loop spans 14 amino acids. CDR1 and CDR2 (germline): SGHAT, FQNNGV. Trimming cost V 0 bases and J 7 bases, with 12 bases left between them. CDR3 sequence (DNA): TGTGCCAGCAGCTTAGAGGTTCTGGGAGCTGGCTACACCTTC. The encoded protein is CASSLEVLGAGYTF.

J is TRBJ1-1 and V is TRBV18; D possibly corresponds to TRBD1 (6 bases). Per germline, CDR1 KGHSH and CDR2 LQKENI. This CDR3 has 19 amino acids. Trimming pared 3 bases from V and 5 bases from J, leaving 28 bases between. The CDR3 here is CASSPNVQGTGTIGTEAFF. In DNA form, the CDR3 reads TGTGCCAGCTCACCTAACGTACAGGGTACCGGAACGATCGGGACTGAAGCTTTCTTT.

This clone has a handful of counts. This chain uses TRBV29-1 with TRBJ1-1; D possibly corresponds to TRBD1 (5 bases). CDR1 SQVTM and CDR2 ANQGSEA come from the germline V gene. The CDR3 runs 14 residues. Trimming stripped 7 bases from V and 5 bases from J, with 20 bases between. The CDR3 loop is CSAGPGTEGTEAFF. The CDR3 region has the DNA TGCAGCGCGGGACCCGGGACGGAGGGGACTGAAGCTTTCTTT.

In its sample, this clone was seen a few times. The chain couples TRBV5-1 to TRBJ1-6, with 9 positions matching TRBD1. V gave up 0 bases and J gave up 10 bases; unmatched junction bases: 5. The germline CDR1 and CDR2 sequences are SGHRS and YFSETQ. The CDR3 is 15 residues long. CDR3 in amino acids: CASSLAGQGSSPLHF. The CDR3 DNA follows: TGCGCCAGCAGCTTGGCGGGACAGGGAAGCTCACCCCTCCACTTT.

This chain joins TRBV7-2 and TRBJ2-3, with 14 bases matching TRBD2. The J segment lost 3 bases and the V segment lost 5 bases, leaving 7 bases of the junction unmatched. Germline V CDR1 and CDR2: SGHTA, FQGNSA. The CDR3 runs 17 residues. DNA of the CDR3: TGTGCCAGCAGCACCTGGGGACTAGCGGGAGTGACAGATACGCAGTATTTT. This gives the protein CASSTWGLAGVTDTQYF.

V usage is TRBV6-5 and J usage is TRBJ1-5, with 7 nucleotides matching TRBD1. With V trimmed by 9 bases and J by 0 bases, 8 bases remained unmatched. The CDR3 covers 15 residues. Germline loops: CDR1 MNHEY, CDR2 SVGAGI. The CDR3: CASDRVEASNQPQHF. For the CDR3, the DNA is TGTGCCAGTGACAGGGTGGAGGCTAGCAATCAGCCCCAGCATTTT.

In this sample, this clone turned up a few times. This chain connects TRBV6-5 to TRBJ2-1, with 8 bases identical to TRBD1. This CDR3 is 14 amino acids long. Trimming cost V 6 bases and J 5 bases; bases outside gene matches: 6. CDR1 MNHEY and CDR2 SVGAGI come from the germline V gene. The CDR3, as DNA: TGTGCCAGCAGCCTTGGGACAGGTAACAATGAGCAGTTCTTC. Translated: CASSLGTGNNEQFF.

The chain carries TRBV6-6 and TRBJ2-7; no firm D call. Germline-derived CDR1 and CDR2 are MNHNY and SVGAGI (reference sequence). V dropped 5 bases and J dropped 4 bases, with 18 bases sitting between them. The length of the CDR3 is 15 residues. CDR3 region: CASSPGYDTGYEQYF. DNA of the CDR3: TGTGCCAGCAGTCCCGGGTACGACACCGGATACGAGCAGTACTTC.

The chain links TRBV6-6 to TRBJ2-5, with 12 bases identical to TRBD1. The tail of the sequence fits TRBJ2-7 better, so the J call may be wrong. Germline values: CDR1 MNHNY, CDR2 SVGAGI (reference sequence). The CDR3 runs 15 residues. CDR3 region: CASSYSGQGASEQYF. CDR3 DNA sequence: TGTGCCAGCAGTTACTCGGGACAGGGGGCCTCCGAGCAGTACTTC.

The rearrangement links TRBV9 to TRBJ2-5; 8 positions agree with TRBD2. With 0 bases clipped from V and 5 bases from J, the junction kept 6 bases outside the gene matches. The CDR3 covers 15 residues. Germline lookup yields CDR1 SGDLS and CDR2 YYNGEE. Written as DNA, the CDR3 is TGTGCCAGCAGCGTAGAAGCGGGAGTGGTGGAGACCCAGTACTTC. It encodes CASSVEAGVVETQYF.

This clone was found a few times. This chain connects TRBV19 to TRBJ1-2, with D maybe TRBD1 (6 bases). The CDR3 contains 13 residues. V was trimmed by 8 bases and J by 4 bases, leaving 14 bases between them. Germline values: CDR1 LNHDA, CDR2 SQIVND (reference sequence). The CDR3 DNA reads TGTGCCAGTCGAAGCAGGGGAAGCTATGGCTACACCTTC. Its protein is CASRSRGSYGYTF.

V and J are TRBV28 and TRBJ2-1; D unresolved. The length of the CDR3 is 16 residues. Germline loops: CDR1 MDHEN, CDR2 SYDVKM. V dropped 4 bases and J dropped 5 bases, with 18 bases sitting between them. The CDR3 DNA reads as TGTGCCAGCAGTTCCCGAGTAGTGCGACGGGACAATGAGCAGTTCTTC. Protein: CASSSRVVRRDNEQFF.

V gene TRBV5-6 combines with J gene TRBJ2-7; 11 bases are shared with TRBD2. The ends lost 4 bases at V and 1 base at J; junction bases unmatched: 4. The CDR3 contains 15 residues. CDR1 is SGHDT, CDR2 YYEEEE, per germline. CDR3 region: CASSGGLAVSYEQYV. CDR3 sequence (DNA): TGTGCCAGCAGCGGGGGACTAGCGGTTTCCTACGAGCAGTACGTC.

The rearrangement links TRBV6-6 to TRBJ2-7; D is possibly TRBD1 (6 bases). V lost 7 bases and J 2 bases, leaving 12 bases between the germline ends. This CDR3 has 13 residues. Germline values: CDR1 MNHNY, CDR2 SVGAGI (reference sequence). The chain's CDR3 is CASNDRPAYEQYV. The CDR3, as DNA: TGTGCCAGCAATGACAGGCCAGCCTACGAGCAGTACGTC.

V usage is TRBV6-5 and J usage is TRBJ1-2, with a tentative D call TRBD1 (5 bases). Per germline, CDR1 MNHEY and CDR2 SVGAGI. The length of the CDR3 is 14 residues. Deletions cut 5 bases from V and 2 bases from J, with 12 bases between. This CDR3 is CASSLGRGNYGYTF. CDR3 sequence (DNA): TGTGCCAGCAGTCTGGGACGGGGGAACTATGGCTACACCTTC.

The CDR3 coding sequence is TGCGCCAGCAGCCAGGCACTTACAGGGAACGAGCAGTACTTC. This sequence encodes CASSQALTGNEQYF. V usage is TRBV4-1 and J usage is TRBJ2-7; D is possibly TRBD1 (6 bases). The CDR3 is 14 residues long. Trimming stripped 3 bases from V and 5 bases from J, with 14 bases between. Germline V lookup: CDR1 MGHRA, CDR2 YSYEKL.

This clone has only one observation. The chain combines TRBV5-6 with TRBJ2-7; D is unclear. Germline loops: CDR1 SGHDT, CDR2 YYEEEE. The CDR3 extends over 14 amino acids. With 1 base removed from V and 0 bases from J, the gap between germline ends came to 8 bases. CDR3 amino acids: CASSLLATSYEQYV. CDR3 nucleotides: TGTGCCAGCAGCTTGCTTGCGACCTCCTACGAGCAGTACGTC.

The chain links TRBV5-4 to TRBJ2-3; D remains unclear. Trimming removed 3 bases from V and 0 bases from J, with 8 bases in between. The CDR3 is 14 amino acids. Looked up from germline, CDR1 is SGHNT and CDR2 is YYREEE (reference sequence). For the CDR3, the DNA is TGTGCCAGCAGCTCTATGACTAGCACAGATACGCAGTATTTT. This translates into CASSSMTSTDTQYF. Variable domain in full (rest from reference TRBV5-4 and TRBJ2-3): ETGVTQSPTHLIKTRGQQVTLRCSSQSGHNTVSWYQQALGQGPQFIFQYYREEENGRGNFPPRFSGLQFPNYSSELNVNALELDDSALYLCASSSMTSTDTQYFGPGTRLTVL.

This clone was seen only a few times. The V gene is TRBV29-1, the J gene TRBJ2-3; no definite D call. Between the trimmed V and J ends, which lost 4 bases and 2 bases, there was a span of 13 bases. The CDR3 loop spans 14 amino acids. Germline V gives CDR1 SQVTM, CDR2 ANQGSEA. The CDR3 nucleotides read TGCAGCGTTGGATATGGGGTTGACACAGATACGCAGTATTTT. Encoded protein: CSVGYGVDTDTQYF.

Comment on this clone: The junction and the germline gene differ at one end; a read error may be behind it. The chain joins TRBV7-9 to TRBJ1-2; D uncertain. Looked up from germline, CDR1 is SEHNR and CDR2 is FQNEAQ (reference sequence). CDR3 length: 16 amino acids. The CDR3 DNA reads TGTGCCAGCAGCCTGACTCGGGCCCTTATTAACCATGGCTACACCTTC. This translates into CASSLTRALINHGYTF.

This sequence joins TRBV7-7 and TRBJ2-5, with 7 bases identical to TRBD2. CDR1 and CDR2 (germline): SSHAT, FNYEAQ (reference sequence). The CDR3 runs 14 residues. V gave up 6 bases and J gave up 4 bases; unmatched junction bases: 8. This CDR3 reads CASSSKGGRETQYF. The CDR3 DNA reads as TGTGCCAGCAGTTCTAAGGGAGGGAGAGAGACCCAGTACTTC. Full variable domain (rest looked up from reference TRBV7-7 and TRBJ2-5): GAGVSQSPRYKVTKRGQDVTLRCDPISSHATLYWYQQALGQGPEFLTYFNYEAQPDKSGLPSDRFSAERPEGSISTLTIQRTEQRDSAMYRCASSSKGGRETQYFGPGTRLLVL.

This chain joins TRBV7-9 and TRBJ1-4; possibly TRBD1 for D (6 bases). This CDR3 contains 14 residues. Germline CDR1 and CDR2: SEHNR and FQNEAQ (reference sequence). V was trimmed by 6 bases and J by 0 bases, leaving 8 bases between them. The CDR3 loop reads CASSSGATNEKLFF. Written as DNA, the CDR3 is TGTGCCAGCAGTTCAGGGGCAACTAATGAAAAACTGTTTTTT.

As to this clone: Other DNA sequences in this sample translate to the same CDR3. The chain links TRBV14 to TRBJ2-5; a weak D match, TRBD1 (5 bases). This CDR3 is built from 17 residues. Trimming removed 0 bases from V and 5 bases from J, with 19 bases in between. Germline CDR1 and CDR2: SGHDN and FVKESK. CDR3 region: CASSQEGIGVFSETQYF. The CDR3 nucleotides are TGTGCCAGCAGCCAAGAAGGTATAGGGGTATTTTCGGAGACCCAGTACTTC. Full variable domain (rest looked up from reference TRBV14 and TRBJ2-5): EAGVTQFPSHSVIEKGQTVTLRCDPISGHDNLYWYRRVMGKEIKFLLHFVKESKQDESGMPNNRFLAERTGGTYSTLKVQPAELEDSGVYFCASSQEGIGVFSETQYFGPGTRLLVL.

The V gene is TRBV28, the J gene TRBJ1-5; D unclear. The V end lost 3 bases, the J end lost 4 bases, and 7 bases lay between the germline ends. Germline lookup yields CDR1 MDHEN and CDR2 SYDVKM. There are 13 residues in the CDR3. DNA for the CDR3: TGTGCCAGCAGTTTCGGGGAGAATCAGCCCCAGCATTTT. Its protein is CASSFGENQPQHF.

The chain uses TRBV6-5 and TRBJ1-1; D ambiguous. The CDR3 has 12 residues. Germline CDR1 is MNHEY and CDR2 is SVGAGI. V was shortened by 2 bases and J by 3 bases, with 4 bases between the two germline ends. The CDR3 spells CASSYEYTEAFF. In nucleotides, the CDR3 is TGTGCCAGCAGTTACGAGTACACTGAAGCTTTCTTT.

This chain uses TRBV19 with TRBJ2-4, with 8 positions matching TRBD1. Trimming cost V 7 bases and J 5 bases; bases outside gene matches: 7. The CDR3 has 14 residues. Looked up from germline, CDR1 is LNHDA and CDR2 is SQIVND (reference sequence). The CDR3, as DNA: TGTGCCAGTACCCCGACAGGGGCCCAAAACATTCAGTACTTC. This codes for CASTPTGAQNIQYF.

The chain joins TRBV4-1 to TRBJ2-2; D is undetermined. The V gene lost 0 bases and the J gene lost 0 bases, with 5 bases spanning the gap. Germline values: CDR1 MGHRA, CDR2 YSYEKL. This CDR3 spans 15 amino acids. CDR3 loop: CASSQEPTNTGELFF. CDR3 sequence (DNA): TGCGCCAGCAGCCAAGAACCCACGAACACCGGGGAGCTGTTTTTT.

This rearrangement joins TRBV11-3 to TRBJ2-7; D not certain. Germline V gene lookup returns CDR1 SGHNT and CDR2 YENEEA. This CDR3 has 16 residues. Trimming took off 0 bases at V and 3 bases at J, with 15 bases between the two ends. The DNA for the CDR3 is TGTGCCAGCAGCTTAGAGCTGACGGGTGGGGACTACGAGCAGTACGTC. It yields the protein CASSLELTGGDYEQYV.

The chain carries TRBV30 and TRBJ1-5; a possible D gene is TRBD1 (5 bases). This CDR3 comprises 13 residues. V was cut by 5 bases and J by 4 bases, with 12 bases left in between. Germline V gene lookup returns CDR1 GTSNPN and CDR2 SVGIG (reference sequence). The CDR3 coding sequence is TGTGCCTGGGGGGGACGGGTTAATCAGCCCCAGCATTTT. The encoded protein is CAWGGRVNQPQHF.

The rearrangement joins TRBV6-5 to TRBJ2-1; D might be TRBD1 or TRBD2, each matching 5 bases. Per germline, CDR1 MNHEY and CDR2 SVGAGI. CDR3 length: 15 residues. Deletions cut 2 bases from V and 3 bases from J, with 11 bases between. CDR3: CASSYQGPNYNEQFF. CDR3 coding DNA: TGTGCCAGCAGTTACCAGGGACCAAACTACAATGAGCAGTTCTTC.